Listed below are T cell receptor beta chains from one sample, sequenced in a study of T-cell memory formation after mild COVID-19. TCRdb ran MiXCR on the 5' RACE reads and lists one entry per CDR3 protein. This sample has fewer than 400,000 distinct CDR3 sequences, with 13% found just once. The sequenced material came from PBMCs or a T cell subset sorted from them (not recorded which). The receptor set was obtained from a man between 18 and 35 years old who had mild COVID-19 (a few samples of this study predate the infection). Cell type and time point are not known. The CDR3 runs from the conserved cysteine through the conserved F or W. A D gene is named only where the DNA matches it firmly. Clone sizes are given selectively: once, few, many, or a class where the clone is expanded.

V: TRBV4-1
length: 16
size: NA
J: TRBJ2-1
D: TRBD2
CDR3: CASTPSASGVYNEQFF
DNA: TGCGCCAGCACCCCCTCGGCTAGCGGGGTGTACAATGAGCAGTTCTTC

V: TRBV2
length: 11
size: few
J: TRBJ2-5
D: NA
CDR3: CASSETVPQYF
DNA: TGTGCCAGCAGTGAAACAGTGCCCCAGTACTTC

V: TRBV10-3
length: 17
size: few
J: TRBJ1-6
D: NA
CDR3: CATLSSGGLMDNSPLHF
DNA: TGTGCCACTCTCAGCTCGGGGGGCCTAATGGATAATTCACCCCTCCACTTT

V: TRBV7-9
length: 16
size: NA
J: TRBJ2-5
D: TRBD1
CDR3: CASSPRQGGWAETQYF
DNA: TGTGCCAGCAGCCCGCGACAGGGTGGATGGGCAGAGACCCAGTACTTC

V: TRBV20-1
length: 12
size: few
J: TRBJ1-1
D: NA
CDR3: CSARRGSTEAFF
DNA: TGCAGTGCTAGGAGGGGGAGCACTGAAGCTTTCTTT

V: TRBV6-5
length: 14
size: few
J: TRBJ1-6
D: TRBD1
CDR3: CASIPTGGDSPLHF
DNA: TGTGCCAGCATTCCAACAGGGGGCGATTCACCCCTCCACTTT

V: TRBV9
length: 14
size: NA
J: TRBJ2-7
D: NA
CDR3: CASSPNAATGEQYF
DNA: TGTGCCAGCAGCCCAAATGCGGCTACGGGCGAGCAGTACTTC

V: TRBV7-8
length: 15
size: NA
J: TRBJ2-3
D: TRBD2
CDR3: CASSFLAGVTDTQYF
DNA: TGTGCCAGCAGCTTCCTAGCGGGGGTGACAGATACGCAGTATTTT

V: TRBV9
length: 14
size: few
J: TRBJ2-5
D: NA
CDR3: CASSVDLGRETQYF
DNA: TGTGCCAGCAGCGTAGATCTCGGGCGTGAGACCCAGTACTTC

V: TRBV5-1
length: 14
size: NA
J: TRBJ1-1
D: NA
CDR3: CASSLSGTNTEAFF
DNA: TGCGCCAGCAGCTTGTCTGGGACCAACACTGAAGCTTTCTTT

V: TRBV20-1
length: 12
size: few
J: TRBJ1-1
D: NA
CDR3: CSAWGTDTEAFF
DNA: TGCAGTGCTTGGGGGACGGACACTGAAGCTTTCTTT

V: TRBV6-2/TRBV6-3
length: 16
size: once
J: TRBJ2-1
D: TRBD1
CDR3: CASSYEGTGLGNEQFF
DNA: TGTGCCAGCAGTTACGAGGGGACAGGGCTGGGGAATGAGCAGTTCTTC

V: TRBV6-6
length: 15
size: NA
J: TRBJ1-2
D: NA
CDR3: CASTSPWRGNYGYTF
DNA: TGTGCCAGCACCTCCCCGTGGAGGGGTAACTATGGCTACACCTTC

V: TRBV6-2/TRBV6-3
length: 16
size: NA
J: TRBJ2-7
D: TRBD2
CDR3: CASSLSTLAGGYEQYF
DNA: TGTGCCAGCAGCCTATCCACCCTAGCGGGGGGCTACGAGCAGTACTTC

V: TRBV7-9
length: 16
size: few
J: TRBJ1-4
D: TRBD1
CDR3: CASSLSGTGFYEKLFF
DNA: TGTGCCAGCAGTTTATCCGGGACAGGGTTTTATGAAAAACTGTTTTTT

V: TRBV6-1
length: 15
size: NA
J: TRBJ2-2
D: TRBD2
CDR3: CASSEAYGGTGELFF
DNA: TGTGCCAGCAGTGAAGCGTACGGGGGGACCGGGGAGCTGTTTTTT

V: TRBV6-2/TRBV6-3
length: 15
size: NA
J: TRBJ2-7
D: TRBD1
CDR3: CASSLTGPPTYEQYF
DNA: TGTGCCAGCAGTCTGACAGGGCCACCAACCTACGAGCAGTACTTC

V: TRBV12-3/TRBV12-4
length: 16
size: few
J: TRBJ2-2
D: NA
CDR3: CASSPPEGANTGELFF
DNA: TGTGCCAGCAGTCCACCGGAAGGTGCGAACACCGGGGAGCTGTTTTTT

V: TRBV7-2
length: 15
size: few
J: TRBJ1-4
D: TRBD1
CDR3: CASSSRGGMGQKLFF
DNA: TGTGCCAGCAGCTCCAGGGGTGGGATGGGACAGAAACTGTTTTTT

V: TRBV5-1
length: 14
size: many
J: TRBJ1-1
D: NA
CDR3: CASKGGGVDTEAFF
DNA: TGCGCCAGCAAGGGGGGCGGGGTGGACACTGAAGCTTTCTTT

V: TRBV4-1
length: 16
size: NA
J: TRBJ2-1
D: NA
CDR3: CASSQEKARSYNEQFF
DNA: TGCGCCAGCAGCCAAGAAAAGGCGAGGTCCTACAATGAGCAGTTCTTC

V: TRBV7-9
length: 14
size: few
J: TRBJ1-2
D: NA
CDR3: CASGDRKSNYGYTF
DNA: TGTGCCAGCGGCGATAGGAAAAGCAACTATGGCTACACCTTC

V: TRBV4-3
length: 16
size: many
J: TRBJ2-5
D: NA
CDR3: CASSLNPELSGETQYF
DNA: TGCGCCAGCAGCCTCAATCCGGAGCTCTCCGGGGAGACCCAGTACTTC

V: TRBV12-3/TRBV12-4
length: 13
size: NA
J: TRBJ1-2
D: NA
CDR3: CASSLADDYGYTF
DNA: TGTGCCAGCAGTTTAGCGGACGACTATGGCTACACCTTC

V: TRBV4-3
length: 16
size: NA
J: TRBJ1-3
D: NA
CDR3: CASSLKVGGTGNTIYF
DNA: TGCGCCAGCAGCCTCAAGGTTGGGGGCACTGGAAACACCATATATTTT

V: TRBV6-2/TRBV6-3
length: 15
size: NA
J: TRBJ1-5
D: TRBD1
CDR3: CASSKDRSSNQPQHF
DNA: TGTGCCAGCAGCAAGGACAGGAGCAGCAATCAGCCCCAGCATTTT

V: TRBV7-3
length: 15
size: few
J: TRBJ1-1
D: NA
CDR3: CASSTGPTPNTEAFF
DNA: TGTGCCAGCAGCACGGGACCTACACCCAACACTGAAGCTTTCTTT

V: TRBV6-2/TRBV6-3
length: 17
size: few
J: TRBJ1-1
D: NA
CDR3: CASSYYQTMAGGTEAFF
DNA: TGTGCCAGCAGTTATTACCAAACCATGGCAGGCGGCACTGAAGCTTTCTTT

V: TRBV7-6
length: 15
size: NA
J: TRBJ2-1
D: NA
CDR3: CASSLGSFSYNEQFF
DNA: TGTGCCAGCAGCTTAGGGAGCTTCTCCTACAATGAGCAGTTCTTC

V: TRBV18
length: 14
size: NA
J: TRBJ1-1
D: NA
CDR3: CASSTLTANTEAFF
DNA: TGTGCCAGCTCAACTCTGACAGCGAACACTGAAGCTTTCTTT

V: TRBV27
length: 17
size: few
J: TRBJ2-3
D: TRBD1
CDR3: CASSPIGDRGRADTQYF
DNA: TGTGCCAGCAGTCCTATTGGAGACAGGGGGCGCGCAGATACGCAGTATTTT

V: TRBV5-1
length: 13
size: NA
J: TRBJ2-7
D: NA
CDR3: CASEGWSGLEQYF
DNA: TGCGCCAGCGAAGGGTGGAGCGGGCTCGAGCAGTACTTC

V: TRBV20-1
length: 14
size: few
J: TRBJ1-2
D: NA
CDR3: CSARNSGGDYGYTF
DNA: TGCAGTGCTAGGAATTCCGGGGGCGACTATGGCTACACCTTC

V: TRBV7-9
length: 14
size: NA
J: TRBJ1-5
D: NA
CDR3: CASSLGPHNQPQHF
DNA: TGTGCCAGCAGCTTGGGACCTCACAATCAGCCCCAGCATTTT

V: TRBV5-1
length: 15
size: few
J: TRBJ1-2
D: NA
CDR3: CASSLGLGGAYGYTF
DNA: TGCGCCAGCAGCTTGGGTTTGGGGGGCGCCTATGGCTACACCTTC

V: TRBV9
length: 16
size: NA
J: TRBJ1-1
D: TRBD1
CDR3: CASSVEPAGGYTEAFF
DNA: TGTGCCAGCAGCGTAGAGCCCGCAGGGGGCTACACTGAAGCTTTCTTT

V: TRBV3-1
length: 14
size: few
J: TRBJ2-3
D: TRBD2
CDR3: CASSSLRGSDTQYF
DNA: TGTGCCAGCAGCTCACTGCGGGGGTCAGATACGCAGTATTTT

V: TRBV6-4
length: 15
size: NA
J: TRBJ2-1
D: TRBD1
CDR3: CASSAGPGQYNEQFF
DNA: TGTGCCAGCAGTGCCGGCCCGGGACAGTACAATGAGCAGTTCTTC

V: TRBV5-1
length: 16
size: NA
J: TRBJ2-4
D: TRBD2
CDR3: CASSGGTSGGSNIQYF
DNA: TGCGCCAGCAGCGGCGGGACTAGCGGGGGGTCAAACATTCAGTACTTC

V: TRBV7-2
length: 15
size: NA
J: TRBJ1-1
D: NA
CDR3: CASSFVFGGGTEAFF
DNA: TGTGCCAGCAGCTTTGTTTTTGGAGGGGGAACTGAAGCTTTCTTT

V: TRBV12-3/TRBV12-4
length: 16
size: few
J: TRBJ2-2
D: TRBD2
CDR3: CASSLRPSGNTGELFF
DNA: TGTGCCAGCAGTTTGCGGCCTAGCGGGAACACCGGGGAGCTGTTTTTT

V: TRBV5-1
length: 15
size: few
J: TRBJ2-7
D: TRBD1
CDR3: CASSTEGTDIHEQYF
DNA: TGCGCCAGCAGCACCGAGGGGACAGATATCCACGAGCAGTACTTC